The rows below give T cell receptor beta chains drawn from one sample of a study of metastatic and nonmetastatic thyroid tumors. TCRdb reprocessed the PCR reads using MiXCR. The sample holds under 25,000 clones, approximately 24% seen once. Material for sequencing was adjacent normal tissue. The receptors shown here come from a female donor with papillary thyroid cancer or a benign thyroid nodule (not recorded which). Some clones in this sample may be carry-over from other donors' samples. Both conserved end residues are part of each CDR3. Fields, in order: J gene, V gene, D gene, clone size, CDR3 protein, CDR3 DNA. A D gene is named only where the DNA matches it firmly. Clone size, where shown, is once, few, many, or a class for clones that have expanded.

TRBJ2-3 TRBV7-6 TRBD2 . CASSLFIGGGPTDTQYF TGTGCCAGCAGCCTATTTATCGGCGGGGGGCCCACAGATACGCAGTATTTT
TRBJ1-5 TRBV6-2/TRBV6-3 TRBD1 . CASSTGQGLPAQHF TGTGCCAGCAGTACGGGACAGGGACTGCCGGCCCAGCATTTT
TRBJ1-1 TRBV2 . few CASKNTQNTEAFF TGTGCCAGCAAGAATACACAGAACACTGAAGCTTTCTTT
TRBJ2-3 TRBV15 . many CATSRDHSGEADTQYF TGTGCCACCAGCAGAGACCATAGCGGAGAGGCAGATACGCAGTATTTT
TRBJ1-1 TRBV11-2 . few CASSLVGYEAFF TGTGCCAGCAGCTTAGTGGGGTATGAAGCTTTCTTT
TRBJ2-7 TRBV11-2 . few CASRFGTKGPYEQYF TGTGCCAGCAGATTCGGGACCAAAGGGCCCTACGAGCAGTACTTC
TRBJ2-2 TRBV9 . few CASSVPEDPQTALTGELFF TGTGCCAGCAGCGTTCCGGAGGACCCACAAACCGCTTTGACCGGGGAGCTGTTTTTT
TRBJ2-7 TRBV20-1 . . CSASEMTGTYEQYF TGCAGTGCTAGTGAAATGACAGGAACCTACGAGCAGTACTTC
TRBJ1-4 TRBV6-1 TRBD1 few CASHLGQANPGKGEKLFF TGTGCCAGCCACCTCGGACAGGCTAACCCGGGGAAAGGGGAAAAACTGTTTTTT
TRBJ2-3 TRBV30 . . CAWRPLGGMTDTQYF TGTGCCTGGAGACCTCTCGGGGGCATGACAGATACGCAGTATTTT
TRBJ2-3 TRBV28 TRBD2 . CASSLYGTSGSSTQYF TGTGCCAGCAGTTTATATGGGACTAGCGGGAGCAGCACGCAGTATTTT
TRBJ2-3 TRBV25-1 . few CASIEHGSTDTQYF TGTGCCAGCATTGAACATGGGAGCACAGATACGCAGTATTTT
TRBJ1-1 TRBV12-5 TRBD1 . CASVPGTVGPFF TGTGCTAGTGTGCCTGGGACAGTCGGACCTTTCTTT
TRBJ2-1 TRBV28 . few CASSHSGGEQFF TGTGCCAGCAGCCACAGCGGTGGTGAGCAGTTCTTC
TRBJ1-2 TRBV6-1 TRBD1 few CASSEGMGTGRYGYTF TGTGCCAGCAGTGAAGGGATGGGGACAGGGAGATATGGCTACACCTTC
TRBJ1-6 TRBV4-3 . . CASSPHRTENNSPLHF TGCGCCAGCAGCCCCCATAGGACAGAAAATAATTCACCCCTCCACTTT
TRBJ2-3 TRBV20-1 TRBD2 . CSAPGLANTQYF TGCAGTGCCCCGGGACTAGCGAATACGCAGTATTTT
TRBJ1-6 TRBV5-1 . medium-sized CASRSDQTSPLHF TGCGCCAGCAGGTCAGACCAAACTTCACCCCTCCACTTT
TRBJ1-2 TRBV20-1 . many CSASPTGEVVSF TGCAGTGCTAGTCCGACTGGGGAGGTCGTCTCCTTC
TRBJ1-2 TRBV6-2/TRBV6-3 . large CASSYSSTTYGYTF TGTGCCAGCAGTTACTCGTCAACTACCTATGGCTACACCTTC
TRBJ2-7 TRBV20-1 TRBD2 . CSARDFSGNLYEQYF TGCAGTGCTAGAGACTTCAGCGGGAACTTATACGAGCAGTACTTC
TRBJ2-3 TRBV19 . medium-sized CASTEGHTQYF TGTGCCAGCACGGAGGGCCATACGCAGTATTTT
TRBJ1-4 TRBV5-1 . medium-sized CASSLATGATNEKLFF TGCGCCAGCAGCTTGGCAACTGGGGCAACTAATGAAAAACTGTTTTTT
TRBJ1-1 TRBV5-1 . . CASSWGGRNANTEAFF TGCGCCAGCAGCTGGGGGGGGCGGAACGCGAACACTGAAGCTTTCTTT
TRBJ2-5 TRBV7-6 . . CASSLGAGNMETQYF TGTGCCAGCAGCTTAGGGGCAGGGAATATGGAGACCCAGTACTTC
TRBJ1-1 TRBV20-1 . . CSAGFTLNTEAFF TGCAGTGCTGGATTTACACTGAACACTGAAGCTTTCTTT
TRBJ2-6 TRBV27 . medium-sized CASTQNSGANVLTF TGTGCCAGCACTCAGAACTCTGGGGCCAACGTCCTGACTTTC
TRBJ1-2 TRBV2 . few CASTRQGSHYGYTF TGTGCCAGCACGCGGCAGGGGTCCCACTATGGCTACACCTTC
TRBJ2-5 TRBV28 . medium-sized CASSSPTGLQETQYF TGTGCCAGCAGCTCCCCGACAGGACTCCAAGAGACCCAGTACTTC
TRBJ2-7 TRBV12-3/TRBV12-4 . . CASSNSATYEQYF TGTGCCAGCAGCAACAGTGCTACCTACGAGCAGTACTTC
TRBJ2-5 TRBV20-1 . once CSARTAYETQYF TGCAGTGCTAGAACAGCCTATGAGACCCAGTACTTC
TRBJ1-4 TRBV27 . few CASRPGEGLKEKLFF TGTGCCAGCAGGCCTGGGGAGGGCCTAAAGGAAAAACTGTTTTTT
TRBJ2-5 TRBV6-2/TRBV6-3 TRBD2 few CASRRTSGRGTQYF TGTGCCAGCAGACGGACTAGCGGGAGGGGGACCCAGTACTTC
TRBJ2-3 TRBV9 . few CASSVDILEDTQYF TGTGCCAGCAGCGTAGACATCCTGGAAGATACGCAGTATTTT
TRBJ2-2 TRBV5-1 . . CASNPESFGELFF TGCGCCAGCAACCCTGAATCTTTTGGGGAGCTGTTTTTT
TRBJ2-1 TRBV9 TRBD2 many CASSLGTSGSRDEQFF TGTGCCAGCAGCCTTGGAACTAGCGGGAGTAGGGATGAGCAGTTCTTC
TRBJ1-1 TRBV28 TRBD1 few CASSFGPGQGMYTEAFF TGTGCCAGCAGTTTTGGACCGGGACAGGGGATGTACACTGAAGCTTTCTTT
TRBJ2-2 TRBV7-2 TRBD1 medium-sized CASSSGQTSGELFF TGTGCCAGCAGCTCGGGACAGACCTCAGGGGAGCTGTTTTTT
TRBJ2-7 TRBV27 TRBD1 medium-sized CASRTGTGGSYEQYF TGTGCCAGCCGAACCGGGACAGGGGGTTCCTACGAGCAGTACTTC
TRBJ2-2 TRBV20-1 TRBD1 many CSAPDRDHTGELFF TGCAGTGCTCCAGACAGGGACCACACCGGGGAGCTGTTTTTT
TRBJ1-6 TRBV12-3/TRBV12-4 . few CASSHYNSPLHF TGTGCCAGCAGCCATTATAATTCACCCCTCCACTTT
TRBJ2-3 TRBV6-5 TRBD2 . CASSYTAGITDTQYF TGTGCCAGCAGTTATACAGCGGGAATAACAGATACGCAGTATTTT
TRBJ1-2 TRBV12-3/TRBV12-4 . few CASTGRRTGYTF TGTGCCAGCACCGGACGGAGGACAGGCTACACCTTC
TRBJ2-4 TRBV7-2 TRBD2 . CASSGLAGGMGIQYF TGTGCCAGCAGCGGACTAGCGGGGGGGATGGGCATTCAGTACTTC
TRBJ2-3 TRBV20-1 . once CSAHKPQALDTQYF TGCAGTGCCCATAAGCCTCAGGCACTAGATACGCAGTATTTT
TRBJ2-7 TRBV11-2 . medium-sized CASSPRAAGTRDEQYF TGTGCCAGCAGCCCCCGGGCCGCAGGTACTAGGGACGAGCAGTACTTC
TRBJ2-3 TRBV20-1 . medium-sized CSAHLPTTVDTQYF TGCAGTGCCCACCTTCCGACGACAGTCGATACGCAGTATTTT
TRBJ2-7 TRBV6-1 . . CASSMTGTTTARYEQYF TGTGCCAGCAGTATGACCGGGACGACTACTGCCCGCTACGAGCAGTACTTC
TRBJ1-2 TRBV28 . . CASSLGGNFYYTF TGTGCCAGCAGTTTAGGAGGGAATTTCTACTACACCTTC
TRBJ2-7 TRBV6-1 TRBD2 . CASSPTRGLAGEQYF TGTGCCAGCAGTCCTACCAGGGGACTAGCGGGCGAGCAGTACTTC
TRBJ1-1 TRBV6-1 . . CASSEIRRGPEAFF TGTGCCAGCAGTGAAATCCGCAGAGGCCCCGAAGCTTTCTTT
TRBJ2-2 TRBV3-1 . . CASSQMVFGTGELFF TGTGCCAGCAGCCAAATGGTCTTTGGCACCGGGGAGCTGTTTTTT
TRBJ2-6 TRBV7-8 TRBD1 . CASSPQGLDFSGANVLTF TGTGCCAGCAGTCCACAGGGGCTGGACTTCTCTGGGGCCAACGTCCTGACTTTC
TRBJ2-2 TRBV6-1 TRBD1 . CAIIPDRANTGELFF TGTGCCATCATCCCGGACAGGGCGAACACCGGGGAGCTTTTTTTT
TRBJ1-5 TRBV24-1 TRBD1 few CATSDPGGDNQPQHF TGTGCCACCAGTGATCCAGGGGGCGACAATCAGCCCCAGCATTTT
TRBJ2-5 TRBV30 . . CAWSVVDETQYF TGTGCCTGGAGTGTAGTCGATGAGACCCAGTACTTC
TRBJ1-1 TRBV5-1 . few CASSLEQGWTEAFF TGCGCCAGCAGCTTGGAACAGGGTTGGACTGAAGCTTTCTTT
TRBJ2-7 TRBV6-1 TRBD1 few CASTTQRAGGGEQYF TGTGCCAGCACCACCCAGCGGGCAGGGGGCGGCGAGCAGTACTTC
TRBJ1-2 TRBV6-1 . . CASQRGFNYGYTF TGTGCCAGCCAGAGAGGGTTTAACTATGGCTACACCTTC